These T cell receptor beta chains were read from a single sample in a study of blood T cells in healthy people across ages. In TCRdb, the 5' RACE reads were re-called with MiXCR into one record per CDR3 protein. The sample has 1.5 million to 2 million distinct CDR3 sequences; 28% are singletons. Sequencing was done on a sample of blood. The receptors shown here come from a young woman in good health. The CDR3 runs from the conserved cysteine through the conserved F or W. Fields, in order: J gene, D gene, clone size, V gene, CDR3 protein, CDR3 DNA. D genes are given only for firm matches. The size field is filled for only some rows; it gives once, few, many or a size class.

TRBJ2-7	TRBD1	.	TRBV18	CASSPSAGTGVEQYF	TGTGCCAGCTCACCCTCGGCCGGGACAGGGGTCGAGCAGTACTTC
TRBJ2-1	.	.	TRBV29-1	CCASKGSYNEQFF	TGCTGCGCCTCCAAGGGGTCCTACAATGAGCAGTTCTTC
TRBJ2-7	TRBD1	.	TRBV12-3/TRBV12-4	CASSPQAGGAEQYF	TGTGCCAGCAGCCCCCAGGCAGGGGGCGCCGAGCAGTACTTC
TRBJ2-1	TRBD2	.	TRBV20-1	CSARDSRGPSSGRAGHEQFF	TGCAGTGCTAGAGATTCCCGAGGGCCCTCTAGCGGGAGGGCCGGTCATGAGCAGTTCTTC
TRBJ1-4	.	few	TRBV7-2	CASSNRDVEKLFF	TGTGCCAGCAGCAACCGGGACGTCGAAAAACTGTTTTTT
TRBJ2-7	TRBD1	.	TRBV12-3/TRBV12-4	CASSFGQGFHEQYF	TGTGCCAGCAGTTTCGGACAGGGGTTCCACGAGCAGTACTTC
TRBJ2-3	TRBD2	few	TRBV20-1	CSARRRIRTSPSTDTQYF	TGCAGTGCTAGAAGGAGGATCCGGACTAGCCCTAGCACAGATACGCAGTATTTT
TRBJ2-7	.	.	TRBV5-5	CASSPKHEQYF	TGTGCCAGCAGCCCCAAGCACGAGCAGTACTTC
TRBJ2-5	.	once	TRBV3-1	CASSQDEKTQYF	TGTGCCAGCAGCCAAGATGAGAAGACCCAGTACTTC
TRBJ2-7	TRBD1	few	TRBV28	CASRPWTGPTYEQYF	TGTGCCAGCAGGCCCTGGACAGGACCTACCTACGAGCAGTACTTC
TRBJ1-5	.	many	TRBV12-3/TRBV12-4	CASSKNQPQHF	TGTGCCAGCAGTAAAAATCAGCCCCAGCATTTT
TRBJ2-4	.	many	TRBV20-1	CSAPLPGWGKNIQYF	TGCAGTGCCCCTCTCCCCGGGTGGGGGAAAAACATTCAGTACTTC
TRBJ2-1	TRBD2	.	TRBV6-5	CASSSGLAGYSSYNEQFF	TGTGCCAGCAGTTCTGGGCTAGCGGGGTACAGCTCCTACAATGAGCAGTTCTTC
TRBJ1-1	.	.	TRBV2	CASSVLGTFSTEAFF	TGTGCCAGCAGTGTCTTAGGGACTTTTAGCACTGAAGCTTTCTTT
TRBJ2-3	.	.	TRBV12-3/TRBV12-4	CASSPIVDTQYF	TGTGCCAGCAGCCCGATTGTTGATACGCAGTATTTT
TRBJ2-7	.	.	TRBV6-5	CASSYRSGSEQYF	TGTGCCAGCAGTTACCGCTCAGGGAGTGAGCAGTACTTC
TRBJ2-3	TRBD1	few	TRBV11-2	CASSYGQARDTQYF	TGTGCCAGCAGCTACGGACAGGCACGGGATACGCAGTATTTT
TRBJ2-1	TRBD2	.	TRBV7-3	CASSHRSGGASEQFF	TGTGCCAGCAGCCACAGAAGCGGGGGGGCCAGTGAGCAGTTCTTC